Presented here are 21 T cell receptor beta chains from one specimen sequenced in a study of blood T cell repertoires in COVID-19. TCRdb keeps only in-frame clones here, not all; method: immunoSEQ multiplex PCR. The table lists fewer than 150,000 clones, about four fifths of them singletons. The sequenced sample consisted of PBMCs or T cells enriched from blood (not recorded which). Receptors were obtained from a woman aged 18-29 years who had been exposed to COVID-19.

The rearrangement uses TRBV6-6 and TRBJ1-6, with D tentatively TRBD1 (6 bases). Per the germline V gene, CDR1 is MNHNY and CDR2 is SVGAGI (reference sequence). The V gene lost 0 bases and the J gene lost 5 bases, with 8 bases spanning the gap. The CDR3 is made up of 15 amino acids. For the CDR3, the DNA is TGTGCCAGCAGTTACTCAAGGACAGATAATTCACCCCTCCACTTT. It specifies CASSYSRTDNSPLHF.

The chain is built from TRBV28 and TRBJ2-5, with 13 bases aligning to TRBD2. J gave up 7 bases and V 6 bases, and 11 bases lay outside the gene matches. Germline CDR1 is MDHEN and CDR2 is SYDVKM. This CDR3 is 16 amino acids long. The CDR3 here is CASRYPGLAGSGTQYF. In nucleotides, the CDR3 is TGTGCCAGCAGATATCCGGGACTAGCGGGATCGGGGACCCAGTACTTC.

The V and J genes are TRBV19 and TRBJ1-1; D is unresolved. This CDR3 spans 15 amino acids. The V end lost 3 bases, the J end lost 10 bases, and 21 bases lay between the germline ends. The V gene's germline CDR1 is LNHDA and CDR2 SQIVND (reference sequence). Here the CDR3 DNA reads TGTGCCAGTAGTATTCGTCGGGGTAGGCAGGTGGGAGCTTTCTTT. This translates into CASSIRRGRQVGAFF.

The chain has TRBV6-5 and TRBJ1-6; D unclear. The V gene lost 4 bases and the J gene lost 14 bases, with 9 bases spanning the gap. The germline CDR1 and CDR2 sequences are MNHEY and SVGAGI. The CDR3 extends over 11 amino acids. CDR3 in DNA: TGTGCCAGCAGTTCCGGTCGGGCCCTCCACTTT. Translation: CASSSGRALHF.

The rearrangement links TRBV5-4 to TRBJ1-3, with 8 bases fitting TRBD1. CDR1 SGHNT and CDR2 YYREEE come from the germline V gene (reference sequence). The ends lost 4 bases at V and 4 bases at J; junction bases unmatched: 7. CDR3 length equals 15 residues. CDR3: CASSGQGAGGNTIYF. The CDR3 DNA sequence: TGTGCCAGCAGCGGCCAGGGGGCAGGCGGAAACACCATATATTTT. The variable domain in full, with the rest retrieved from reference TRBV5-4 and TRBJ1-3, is ETGVTQSPTHLIKTRGQQVTLRCSSQSGHNTVSWYQQALGQGPQFIFQYYREEENGRGNFPPRFSGLQFPNYSSELNVNALELDDSALYLCASSGQGAGGNTIYFGEGSWLTVV.

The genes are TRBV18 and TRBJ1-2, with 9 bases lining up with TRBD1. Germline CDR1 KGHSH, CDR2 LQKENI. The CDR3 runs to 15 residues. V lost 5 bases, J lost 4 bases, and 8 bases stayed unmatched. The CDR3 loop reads CASSTRRDRVYGYTF. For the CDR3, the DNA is TGTGCCAGCTCAACCCGCCGGGACAGGGTCTATGGCTACACCTTC.

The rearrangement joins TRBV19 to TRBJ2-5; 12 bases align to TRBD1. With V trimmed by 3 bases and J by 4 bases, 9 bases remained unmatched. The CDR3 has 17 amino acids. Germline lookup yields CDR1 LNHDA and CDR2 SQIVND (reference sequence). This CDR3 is CASSIYSGTGGLETQYF. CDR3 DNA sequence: TGTGCCAGTAGTATCTACTCCGGGACAGGGGGCTTAGAGACCCAGTACTTC.

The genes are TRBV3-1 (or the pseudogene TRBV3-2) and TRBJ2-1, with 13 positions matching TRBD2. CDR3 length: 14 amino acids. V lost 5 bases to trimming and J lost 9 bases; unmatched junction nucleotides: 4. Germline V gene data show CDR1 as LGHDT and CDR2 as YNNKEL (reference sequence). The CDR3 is CASSERTSGGEQFF. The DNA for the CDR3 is TGTGCCAGCAGCGAAAGGACTAGCGGGGGTGAGCAGTTCTTC.

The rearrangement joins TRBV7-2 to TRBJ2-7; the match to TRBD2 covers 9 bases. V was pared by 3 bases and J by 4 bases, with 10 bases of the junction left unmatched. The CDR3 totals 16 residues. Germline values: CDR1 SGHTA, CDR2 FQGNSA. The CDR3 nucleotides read TGTGCCAGCAGCTTGGGGCCGATAGCGGGAGTTTACGAGCAGTACTTC. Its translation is CASSLGPIAGVYEQYF.

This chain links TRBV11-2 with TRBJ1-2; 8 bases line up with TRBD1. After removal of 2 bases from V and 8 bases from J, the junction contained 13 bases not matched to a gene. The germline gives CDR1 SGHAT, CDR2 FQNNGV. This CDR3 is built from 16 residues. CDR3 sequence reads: CASSLLRGRTGFGYTF. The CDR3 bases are TGTGCCAGCAGCTTACTGAGGGGAAGGACAGGGTTCGGCTACACCTTC.

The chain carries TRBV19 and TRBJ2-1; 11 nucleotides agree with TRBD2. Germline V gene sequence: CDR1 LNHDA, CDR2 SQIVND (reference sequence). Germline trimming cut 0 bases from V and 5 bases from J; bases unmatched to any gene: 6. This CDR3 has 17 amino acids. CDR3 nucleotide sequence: TGTGCCAGTAGTATAGACCTGGGGACTAGCGGCCACAATGAGCAGTTCTTC. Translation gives CASSIDLGTSGHNEQFF.

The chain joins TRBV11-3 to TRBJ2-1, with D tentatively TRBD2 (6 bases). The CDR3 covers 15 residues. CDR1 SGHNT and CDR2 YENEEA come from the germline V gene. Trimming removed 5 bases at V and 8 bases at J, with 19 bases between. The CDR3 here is CASSPGLSVLDEQFF. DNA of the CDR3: TGTGCCAGCAGCCCCGGACTATCTGTGCTCGATGAGCAGTTCTTC.

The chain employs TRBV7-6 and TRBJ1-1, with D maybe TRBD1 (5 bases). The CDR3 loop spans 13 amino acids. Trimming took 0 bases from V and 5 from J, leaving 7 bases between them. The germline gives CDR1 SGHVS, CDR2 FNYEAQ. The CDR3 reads CASSLADSTEAFF. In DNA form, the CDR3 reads TGTGCCAGCAGCTTAGCCGACAGTACTGAAGCTTTCTTT.

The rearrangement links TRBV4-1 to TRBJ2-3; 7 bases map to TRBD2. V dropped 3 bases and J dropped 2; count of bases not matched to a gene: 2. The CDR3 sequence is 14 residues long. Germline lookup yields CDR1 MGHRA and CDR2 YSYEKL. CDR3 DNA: TGCGCCAGCAGCCAGAGGGACTACACAGATACGCAGTATTTT. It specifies CASSQRDYTDTQYF.

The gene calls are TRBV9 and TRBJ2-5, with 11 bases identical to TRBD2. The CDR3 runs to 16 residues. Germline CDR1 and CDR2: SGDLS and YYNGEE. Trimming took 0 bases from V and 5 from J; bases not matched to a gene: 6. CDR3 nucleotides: TGTGCCAGCAGCGTAGGTGTACTAGCGGGAGTCGAGACCCAGTACTTC. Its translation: CASSVGVLAGVETQYF. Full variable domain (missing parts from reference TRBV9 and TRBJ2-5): DSGVTQTPKHLITATGQRVTLRCSPRSGDLSVYWYQQSLDQGLQFLIQYYNGEERAKGNILERFSAQQFPDLHSELNLSSLELGDSALYFCASSVGVLAGVETQYFGPGTRLLVL.

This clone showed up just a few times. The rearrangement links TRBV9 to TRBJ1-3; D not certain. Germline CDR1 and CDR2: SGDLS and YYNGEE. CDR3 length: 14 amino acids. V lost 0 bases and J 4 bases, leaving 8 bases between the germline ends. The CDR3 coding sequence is TGTGCCAGCAGCGTAGGAGGCCACGGAAACACCATATATTTT. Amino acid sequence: CASSVGGHGNTIYF.

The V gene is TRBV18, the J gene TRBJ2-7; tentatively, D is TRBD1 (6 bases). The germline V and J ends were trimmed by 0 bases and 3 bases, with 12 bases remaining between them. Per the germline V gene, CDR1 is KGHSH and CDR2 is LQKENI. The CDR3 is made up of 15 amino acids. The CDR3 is CASSPPLQGGYEQYF. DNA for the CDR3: TGTGCCAGCTCACCACCATTACAGGGTGGCTACGAGCAGTACTTC. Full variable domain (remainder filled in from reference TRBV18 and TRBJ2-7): NAGVMQNPRHLVRRRGQEARLRCSPMKGHSHVYWYRQLPEEGLKFMVYLQKENIIDESGMPKERFSAEFPKEGPSILRIQQVVRGDSAAYFCASSPPLQGGYEQYFGPGTRLTVT.

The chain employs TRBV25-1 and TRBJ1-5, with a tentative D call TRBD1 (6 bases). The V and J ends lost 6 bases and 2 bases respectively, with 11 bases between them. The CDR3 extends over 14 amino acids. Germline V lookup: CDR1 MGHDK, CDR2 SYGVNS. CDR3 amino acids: CASSKGGGNQPQHF. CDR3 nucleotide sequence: TGTGCCAGCAGCAAGGGGGGGGGCAATCAGCCCCAGCATTTT.

The CDR3 protein is CASSLTGGPGQETQYF. CDR3 DNA: TGCGCCAGCAGCTTAACAGGGGGCCCGGGGCAAGAGACCCAGTACTTC. The chain combines TRBV5-1 with TRBJ2-5; 9 bases are shared with TRBD1. Germline CDR1 reads SGHRS; CDR2 reads YFSETQ. CDR3 size: 16 residues. V gave up 2 bases and J gave up 2 bases; unmatched junction bases: 7. Looking up the rest from reference TRBV5-1 and TRBJ2-5 gives the full variable domain: KAGVTQTPRYLIKTRGQQVTLSCSPISGHRSVSWYQQTPGQGLQFLFEYFSETQRNKGNFPGRFSGRQFSNSRSEMNVSTLELGDSALYLCASSLTGGPGQETQYFGPGTRLLVL.

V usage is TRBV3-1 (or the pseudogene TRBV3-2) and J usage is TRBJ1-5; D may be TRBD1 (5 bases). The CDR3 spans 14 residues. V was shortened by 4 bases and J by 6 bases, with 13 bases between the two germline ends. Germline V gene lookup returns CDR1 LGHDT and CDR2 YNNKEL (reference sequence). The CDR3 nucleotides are TGTGCCAGCAGCCCTCATCAGGGAACTCAGCCCCAGCATTTT. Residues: CASSPHQGTQPQHF.

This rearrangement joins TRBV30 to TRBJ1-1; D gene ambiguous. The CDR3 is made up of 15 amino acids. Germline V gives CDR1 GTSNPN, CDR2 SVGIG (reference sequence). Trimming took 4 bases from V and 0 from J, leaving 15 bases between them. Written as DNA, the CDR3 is TGTGCCTGGAAGCGATCGACGGGTTTGAACACTGAAGCTTTCTTT. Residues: CAWKRSTGLNTEAFF.